The present T cell receptor beta chain was sequenced within a study of T cell changes during pregnancy in multiple sclerosis. The repertoire was sequenced with immunoSEQ multiplex PCR; TCRdb's copy has only in-frame clones and lacks some. The table lists around 19,000 clones, about 88% of them singletons. Trimming removed 10 bases from V and 9 bases from J; junction bases left unmatched: 20. The CDR3 totals 15 residues. Germline CDR1 reads SGHTA; CDR2 reads FQGNSA. The chain has TRBV7-2 and TRBJ2-5, with 7 bases aligning to TRBD2. This TCR came from a female donor in good health, enrolled as a control in a pregnancy study. Source: CD8+ T cells from peripheral blood mononuclear cells, taken in the third trimester of pregnancy. CDR3 region: CATTTSGGSQVPQYF. The DNA for the CDR3 is TGTGCCACCACTACGTCGGGAGGATCCCAAGTTCCCCAGTACTTC.